This T cell receptor beta chain was retrieved from a study of blood T cell repertoires in COVID-19. Study context: Some COVID-19 samples were acute and others convalescent; all came from the United States, Italy and Spain. PBMCs, B-cell-depleted T cells, or T cells were the source of the cDNA or gDNA that made up the material.

In the authors' methods: Researchers report that nucleated cell counts were estimated from reference gene primer amplification. Only in-frame clones appear in the TCRdb table, and some are missing; sequencing was by immunoSEQ multiplex PCR. V, J and clone size are those of that table, while D and trimming were read from the DNA. The table lists approximately 100,000 clones, about 85% of them singletons, with around 2.2% in the top ten. CDR3 size: 15 residues. Trimming shortened V by 5 bases and J by 5 bases, and 18 bases separated the two germline ends. Germline CDR1 reads MDHEN; CDR2 reads SYDVKM. The specimen was peripheral blood. The rearrangement joins TRBV28 to TRBJ1-1, with D tentatively TRBD1 (5 bases). The clonotype originates from a human donor in a cohort sampled during active COVID-19. The CDR3, as DNA: TGTGCCAGCAGTCCCTCGATCGGGGGTGCAACTGAAGCTTTCTTT. Translation gives CASSPSIGGATEAFF.